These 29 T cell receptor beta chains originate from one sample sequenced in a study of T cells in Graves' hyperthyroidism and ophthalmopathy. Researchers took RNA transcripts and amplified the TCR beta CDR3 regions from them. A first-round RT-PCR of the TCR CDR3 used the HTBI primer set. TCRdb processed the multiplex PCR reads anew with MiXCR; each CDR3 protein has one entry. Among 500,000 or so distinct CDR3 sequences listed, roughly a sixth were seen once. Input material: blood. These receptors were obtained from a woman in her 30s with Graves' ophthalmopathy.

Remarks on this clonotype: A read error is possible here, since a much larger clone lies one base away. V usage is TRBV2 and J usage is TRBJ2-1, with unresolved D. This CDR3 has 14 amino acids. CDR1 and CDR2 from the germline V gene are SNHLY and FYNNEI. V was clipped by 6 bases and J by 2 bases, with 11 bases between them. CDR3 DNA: TGTGCCAGCAGCCCGGACGCCGCCTACAATGAGCAGTTCTTC. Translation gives CASSPDAAYNEQFF.

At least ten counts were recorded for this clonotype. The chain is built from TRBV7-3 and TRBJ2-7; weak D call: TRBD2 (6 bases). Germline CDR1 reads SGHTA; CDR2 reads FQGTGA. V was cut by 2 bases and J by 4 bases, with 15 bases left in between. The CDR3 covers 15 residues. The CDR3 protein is CASSLGPGDGYEQYF. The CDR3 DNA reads TGTGCCAGCAGCTTAGGTCCGGGAGATGGTTACGAGCAGTACTTC.

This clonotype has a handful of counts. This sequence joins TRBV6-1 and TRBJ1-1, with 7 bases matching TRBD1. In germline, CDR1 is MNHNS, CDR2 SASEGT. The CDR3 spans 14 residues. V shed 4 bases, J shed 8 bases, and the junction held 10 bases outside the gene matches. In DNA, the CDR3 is TGTGCCAGCAGTGCTTCGAGACAGGGACGAGAAGCTTTCTTT. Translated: CASSASRQGREAFF.

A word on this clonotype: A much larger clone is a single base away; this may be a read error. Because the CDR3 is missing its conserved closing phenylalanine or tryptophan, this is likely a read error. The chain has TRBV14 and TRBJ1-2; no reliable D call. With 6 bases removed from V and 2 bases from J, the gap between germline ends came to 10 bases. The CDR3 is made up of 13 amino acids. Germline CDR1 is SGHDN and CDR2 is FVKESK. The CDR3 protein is CASSGLVNYGYTL. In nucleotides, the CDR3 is TGTGCCAGCAGTGGACTTGTGAACTATGGCTACACCCTC.

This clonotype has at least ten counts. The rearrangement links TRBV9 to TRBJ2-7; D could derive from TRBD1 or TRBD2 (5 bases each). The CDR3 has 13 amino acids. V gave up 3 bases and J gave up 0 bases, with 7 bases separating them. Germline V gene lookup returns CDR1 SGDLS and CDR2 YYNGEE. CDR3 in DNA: TGTGCCAGCAGCGCGGGGCCCTCCTACGAGCAGTACTTC. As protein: CASSAGPSYEQYF.

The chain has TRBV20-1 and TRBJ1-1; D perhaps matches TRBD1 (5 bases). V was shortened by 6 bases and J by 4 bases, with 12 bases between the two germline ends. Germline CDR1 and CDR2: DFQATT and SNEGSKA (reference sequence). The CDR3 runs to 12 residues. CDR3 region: CSAATGVTEAFF. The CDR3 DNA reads TGCAGTGCCGCAACAGGTGTCACTGAAGCTTTCTTT.

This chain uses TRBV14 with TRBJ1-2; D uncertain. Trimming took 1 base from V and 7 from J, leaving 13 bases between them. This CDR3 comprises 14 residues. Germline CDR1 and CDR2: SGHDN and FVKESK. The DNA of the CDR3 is TGTGCCAGCAGCCAAGTTTCGGGGATGGGTGGCTACACCTTC. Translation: CASSQVSGMGGYTF.

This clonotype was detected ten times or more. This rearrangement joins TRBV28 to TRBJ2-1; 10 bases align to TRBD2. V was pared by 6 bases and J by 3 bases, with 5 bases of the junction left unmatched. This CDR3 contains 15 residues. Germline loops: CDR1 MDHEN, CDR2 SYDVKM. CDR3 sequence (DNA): TGTGCCAGCAGCCTAGCGGGAGTTTTCTACAATGAGCAGTTCTTC. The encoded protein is CASSLAGVFYNEQFF.

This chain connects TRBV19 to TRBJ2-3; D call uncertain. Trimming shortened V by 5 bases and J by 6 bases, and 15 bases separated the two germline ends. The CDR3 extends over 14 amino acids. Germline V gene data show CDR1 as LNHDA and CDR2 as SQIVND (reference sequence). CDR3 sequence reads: CASSGSLRSDTQYF. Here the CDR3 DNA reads TGTGCCAGTAGTGGAAGTTTGAGGTCCGATACGCAGTATTTT.

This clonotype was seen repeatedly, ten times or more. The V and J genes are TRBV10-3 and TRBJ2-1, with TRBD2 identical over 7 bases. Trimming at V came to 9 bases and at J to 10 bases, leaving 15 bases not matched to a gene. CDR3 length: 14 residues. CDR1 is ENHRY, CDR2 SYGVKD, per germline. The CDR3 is CAITGASGGGEQFF. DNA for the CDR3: TGTGCCATTACCGGAGCTAGCGGCGGAGGGGAGCAGTTCTTC.

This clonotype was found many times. CDR3 DNA: TGTGCCAGCAGCCCCCGGGACATAGATACGCAGTATTTT. The encoded protein is CASSPRDIDTQYF. The chain uses TRBV11-2 and TRBJ2-3; a weak D match, TRBD1 (6 bases). The germline gives CDR1 SGHAT, CDR2 FQNNGV. With 5 bases removed from V and 5 bases from J, the gap between germline ends came to 11 bases. The CDR3 length is 13 residues.

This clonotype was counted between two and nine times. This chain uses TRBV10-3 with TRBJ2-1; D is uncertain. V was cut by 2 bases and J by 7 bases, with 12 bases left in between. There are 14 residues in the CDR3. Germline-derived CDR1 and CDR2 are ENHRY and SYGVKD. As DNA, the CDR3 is TGTGCCATCAGTGAGATCAACAGCCCTAATGAGCAGTTCTTC. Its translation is CAISEINSPNEQFF.

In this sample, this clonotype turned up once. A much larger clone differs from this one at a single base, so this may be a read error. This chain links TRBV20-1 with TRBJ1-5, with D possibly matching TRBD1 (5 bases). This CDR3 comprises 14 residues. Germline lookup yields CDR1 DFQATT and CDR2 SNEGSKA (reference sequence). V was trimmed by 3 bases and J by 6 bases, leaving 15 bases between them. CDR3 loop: CSASSGGRGQPQHF. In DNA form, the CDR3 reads TGCAGTGCTAGTTCCGGGGGACGAGGTCAGCCCCAGCATTTT.

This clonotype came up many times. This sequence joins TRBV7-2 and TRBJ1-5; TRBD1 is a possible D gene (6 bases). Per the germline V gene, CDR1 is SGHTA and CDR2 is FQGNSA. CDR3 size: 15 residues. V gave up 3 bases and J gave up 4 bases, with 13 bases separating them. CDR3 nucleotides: TGTGCCAGCAGCTTGAAGGGACACACTAATCAGCCCCAGCATTTT. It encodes CASSLKGHTNQPQHF.

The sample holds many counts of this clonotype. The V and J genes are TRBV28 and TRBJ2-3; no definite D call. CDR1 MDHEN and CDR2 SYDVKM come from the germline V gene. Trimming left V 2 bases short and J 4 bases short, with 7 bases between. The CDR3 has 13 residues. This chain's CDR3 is CASSLPLADTQYF. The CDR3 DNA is TGTGCCAGCAGTTTACCCTTGGCAGATACGCAGTATTTT. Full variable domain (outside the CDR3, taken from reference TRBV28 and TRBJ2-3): DVKVTQSSRYLVKRTGEKVFLECVQDMDHENMFWYRQDPGLGLRLIYFSYDVKMKEKGDIPEGYSVSREKKERFSLILESASTNQTSMYLCASSLPLADTQYFGPGTRLTVL.

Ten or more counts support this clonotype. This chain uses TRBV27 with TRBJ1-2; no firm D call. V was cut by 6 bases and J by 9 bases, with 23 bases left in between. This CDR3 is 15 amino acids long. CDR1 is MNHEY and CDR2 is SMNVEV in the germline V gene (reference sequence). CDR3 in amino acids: CASSPALGQTLSYTF. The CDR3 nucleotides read TGTGCCAGCAGCCCAGCTTTAGGGCAGACCTTGAGCTACACCTTC.

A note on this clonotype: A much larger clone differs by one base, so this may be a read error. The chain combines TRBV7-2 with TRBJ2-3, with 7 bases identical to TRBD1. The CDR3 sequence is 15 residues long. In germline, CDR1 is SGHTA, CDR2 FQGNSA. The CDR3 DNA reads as TGTGCCAGCGTTAGTGGGGCTCAGCGGACAGGTACGCAGTATTTT. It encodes CASVSGAQRTGTQYF.

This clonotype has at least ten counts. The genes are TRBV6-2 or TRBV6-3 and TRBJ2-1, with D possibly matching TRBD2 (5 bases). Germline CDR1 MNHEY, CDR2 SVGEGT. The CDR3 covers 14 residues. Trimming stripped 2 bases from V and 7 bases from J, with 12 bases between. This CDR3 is CASSYTAERNEQFF. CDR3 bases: TGTGCCAGCAGTTACACGGCGGAGCGGAATGAGCAGTTCTTC.

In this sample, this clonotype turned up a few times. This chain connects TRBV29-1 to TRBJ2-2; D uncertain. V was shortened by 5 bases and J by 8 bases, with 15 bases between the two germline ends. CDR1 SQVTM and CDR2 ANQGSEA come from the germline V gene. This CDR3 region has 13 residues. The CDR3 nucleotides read TGCAGCGTTTACAGCCCGACCAAGGGGGAGCTGTTTTTT. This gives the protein CSVYSPTKGELFF.

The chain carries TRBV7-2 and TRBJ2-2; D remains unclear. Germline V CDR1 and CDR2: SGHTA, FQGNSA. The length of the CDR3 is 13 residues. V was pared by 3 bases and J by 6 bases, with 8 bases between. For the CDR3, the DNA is TGTGCCAGCAGCTTTCCTCAGCCCGGGGAGCTGTTTTTT. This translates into CASSFPQPGELFF.

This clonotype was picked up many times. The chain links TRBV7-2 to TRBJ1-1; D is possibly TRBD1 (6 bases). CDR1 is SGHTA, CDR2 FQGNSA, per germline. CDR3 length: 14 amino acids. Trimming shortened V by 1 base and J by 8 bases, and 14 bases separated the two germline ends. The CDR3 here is CASSLDQGRAEAFF. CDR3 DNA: TGTGCCAGCAGCTTAGACCAGGGGAGGGCCGAAGCTTTCTTT.

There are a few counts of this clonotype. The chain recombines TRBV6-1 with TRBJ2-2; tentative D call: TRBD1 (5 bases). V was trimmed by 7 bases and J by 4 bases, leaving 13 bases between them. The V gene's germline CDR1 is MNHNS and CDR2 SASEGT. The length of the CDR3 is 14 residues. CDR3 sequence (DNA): TGTGCCAGCAATACACGGACATCCACCGGGGAGCTGTTTTTT. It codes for CASNTRTSTGELFF.

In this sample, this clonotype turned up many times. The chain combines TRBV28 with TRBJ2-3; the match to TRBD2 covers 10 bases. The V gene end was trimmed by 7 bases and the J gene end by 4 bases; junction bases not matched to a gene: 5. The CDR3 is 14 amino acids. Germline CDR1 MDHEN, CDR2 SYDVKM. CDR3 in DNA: TGTGCCAGCACCCTAGCGGGAGTCGCAGATACGCAGTATTTT. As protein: CASTLAGVADTQYF.

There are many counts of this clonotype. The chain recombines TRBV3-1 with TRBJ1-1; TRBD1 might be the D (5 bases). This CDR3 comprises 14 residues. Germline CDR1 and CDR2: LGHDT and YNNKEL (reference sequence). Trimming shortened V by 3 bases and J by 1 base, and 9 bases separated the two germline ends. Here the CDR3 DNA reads TGTGCCAGCAGCCACCGGGGACCGAACACTGAAGCTTTCTTT. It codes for CASSHRGPNTEAFF.

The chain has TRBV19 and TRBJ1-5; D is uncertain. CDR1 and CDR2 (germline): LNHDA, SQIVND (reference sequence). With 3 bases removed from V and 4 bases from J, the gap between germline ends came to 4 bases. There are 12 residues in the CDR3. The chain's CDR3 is CASSMGNQPQHF. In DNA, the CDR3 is TGTGCCAGTAGTATGGGGAATCAGCCCCAGCATTTT.

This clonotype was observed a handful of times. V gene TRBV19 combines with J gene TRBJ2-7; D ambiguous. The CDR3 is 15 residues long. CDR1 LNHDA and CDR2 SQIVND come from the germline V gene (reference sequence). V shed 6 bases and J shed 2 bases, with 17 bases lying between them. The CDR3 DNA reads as TGTGCCAGTAGGGAAACTACGGCGAAAACCTACGAGCAGTACTTC. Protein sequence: CASRETTAKTYEQYF.

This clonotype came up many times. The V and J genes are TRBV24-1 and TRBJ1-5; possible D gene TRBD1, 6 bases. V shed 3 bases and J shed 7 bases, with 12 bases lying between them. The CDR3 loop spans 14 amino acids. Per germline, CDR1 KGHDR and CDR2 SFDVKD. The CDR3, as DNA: TGTGCCACCAGTGATGGCAGGGGACGGCAGCCCCAGCATTTT. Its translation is CATSDGRGRQPQHF.

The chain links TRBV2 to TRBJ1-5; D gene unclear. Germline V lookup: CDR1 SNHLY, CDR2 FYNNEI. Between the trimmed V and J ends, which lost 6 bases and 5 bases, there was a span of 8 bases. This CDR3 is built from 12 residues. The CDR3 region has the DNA TGTGCCAGCAGAGTTGGCGATCAGCCCCAGCATTTT. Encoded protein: CASRVGDQPQHF.

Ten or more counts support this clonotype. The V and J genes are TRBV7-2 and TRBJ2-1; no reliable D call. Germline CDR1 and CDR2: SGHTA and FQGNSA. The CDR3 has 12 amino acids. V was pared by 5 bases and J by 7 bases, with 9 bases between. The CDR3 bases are TGTGCCAGCAGCCTGCAGGTAAATGAGCAGTTCTTC. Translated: CASSLQVNEQFF. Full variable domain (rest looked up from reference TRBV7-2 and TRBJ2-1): GAGVSQSPSNKVTEKGKDVELRCDPISGHTALYWYRQSLGQGLEFLIYFQGNSAPDKSGLPSDRFSAERTGGSVSTLTIQRTQQEDSAVYLCASSLQVNEQFFGPGTRLTVL.